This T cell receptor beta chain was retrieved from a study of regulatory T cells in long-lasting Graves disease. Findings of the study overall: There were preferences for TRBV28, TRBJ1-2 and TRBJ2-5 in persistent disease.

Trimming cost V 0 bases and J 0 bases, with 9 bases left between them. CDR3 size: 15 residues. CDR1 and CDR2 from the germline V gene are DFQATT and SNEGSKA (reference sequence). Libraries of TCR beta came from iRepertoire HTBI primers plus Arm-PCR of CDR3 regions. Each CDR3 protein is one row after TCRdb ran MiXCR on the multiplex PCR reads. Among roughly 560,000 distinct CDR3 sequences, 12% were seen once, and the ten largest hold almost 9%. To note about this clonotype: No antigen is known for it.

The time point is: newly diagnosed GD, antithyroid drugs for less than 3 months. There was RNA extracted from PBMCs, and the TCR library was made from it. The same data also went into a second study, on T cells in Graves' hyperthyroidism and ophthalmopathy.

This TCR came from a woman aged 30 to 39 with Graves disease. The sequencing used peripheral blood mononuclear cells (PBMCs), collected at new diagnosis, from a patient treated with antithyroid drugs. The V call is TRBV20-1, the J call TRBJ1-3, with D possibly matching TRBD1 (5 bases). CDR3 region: CSARDRGLSGNTIYF. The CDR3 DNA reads TGCAGTGCTAGAGATCGGGGACTCTCTGGAAACACCATATATTTT.